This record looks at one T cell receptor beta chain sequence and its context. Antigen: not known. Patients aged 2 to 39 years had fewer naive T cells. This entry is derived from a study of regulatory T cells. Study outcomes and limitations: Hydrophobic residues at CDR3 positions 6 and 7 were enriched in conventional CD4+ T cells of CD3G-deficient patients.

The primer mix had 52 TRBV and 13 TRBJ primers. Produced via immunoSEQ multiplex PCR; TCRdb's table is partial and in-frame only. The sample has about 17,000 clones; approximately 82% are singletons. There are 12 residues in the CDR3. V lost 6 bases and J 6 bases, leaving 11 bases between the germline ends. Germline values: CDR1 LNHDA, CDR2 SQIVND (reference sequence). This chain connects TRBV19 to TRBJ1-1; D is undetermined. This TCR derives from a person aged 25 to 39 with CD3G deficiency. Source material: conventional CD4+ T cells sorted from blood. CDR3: CASRDDHAEAFF. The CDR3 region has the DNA TGTGCCAGTAGGGACGATCACGCTGAAGCTTTCTTT.